The entry that follows covers one T cell receptor beta chain sequence. The authors sorted CD4+ naive, central memory, regulatory and stem cell-like memory cells via CD45RO/CCR7/CD25/CD127/CD95/CD27. Every sorted population was more than 95% pure. The entry originates in a study of beta chain features in type 1 diabetes. Per the germline V gene, CDR1 is LNHDA and CDR2 is SQIVND (reference sequence). CDR3 length equals 12 residues. Trimming pared 4 bases from V and 7 bases from J, leaving 8 bases between. TCRB transcripts that were expressed got sequenced, as all of the isolated RNA had been reverse transcribed. Measured with immunoSEQ multiplex PCR; TCRdb has only the in-frame clones, and not every one. In the table there are fewer than 250,000 clones, 9.6% of which are singletons.

This chain joins TRBV19 and TRBJ1-5; D not resolved. This receptor was taken from a woman in her late teens or twenties in good health. The sample taken for sequencing was naive CD4+ T cells from blood. The CDR3 is CASSKDLQPQHF. The CDR3 DNA sequence: TGTGCCAGTAGTAAAGATTTACAGCCCCAGCATTTT.